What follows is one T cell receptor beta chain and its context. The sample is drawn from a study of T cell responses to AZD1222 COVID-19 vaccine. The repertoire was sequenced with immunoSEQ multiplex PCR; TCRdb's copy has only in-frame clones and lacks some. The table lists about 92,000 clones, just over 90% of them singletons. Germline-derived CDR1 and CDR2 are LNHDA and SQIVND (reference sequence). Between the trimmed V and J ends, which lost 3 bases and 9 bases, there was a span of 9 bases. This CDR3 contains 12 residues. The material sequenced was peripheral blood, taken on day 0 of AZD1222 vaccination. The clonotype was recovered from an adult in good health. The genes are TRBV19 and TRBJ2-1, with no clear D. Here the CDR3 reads CASSMLVGEQFF. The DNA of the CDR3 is TGTGCCAGTAGTATGCTTGTCGGTGAGCAGTTCTTC.